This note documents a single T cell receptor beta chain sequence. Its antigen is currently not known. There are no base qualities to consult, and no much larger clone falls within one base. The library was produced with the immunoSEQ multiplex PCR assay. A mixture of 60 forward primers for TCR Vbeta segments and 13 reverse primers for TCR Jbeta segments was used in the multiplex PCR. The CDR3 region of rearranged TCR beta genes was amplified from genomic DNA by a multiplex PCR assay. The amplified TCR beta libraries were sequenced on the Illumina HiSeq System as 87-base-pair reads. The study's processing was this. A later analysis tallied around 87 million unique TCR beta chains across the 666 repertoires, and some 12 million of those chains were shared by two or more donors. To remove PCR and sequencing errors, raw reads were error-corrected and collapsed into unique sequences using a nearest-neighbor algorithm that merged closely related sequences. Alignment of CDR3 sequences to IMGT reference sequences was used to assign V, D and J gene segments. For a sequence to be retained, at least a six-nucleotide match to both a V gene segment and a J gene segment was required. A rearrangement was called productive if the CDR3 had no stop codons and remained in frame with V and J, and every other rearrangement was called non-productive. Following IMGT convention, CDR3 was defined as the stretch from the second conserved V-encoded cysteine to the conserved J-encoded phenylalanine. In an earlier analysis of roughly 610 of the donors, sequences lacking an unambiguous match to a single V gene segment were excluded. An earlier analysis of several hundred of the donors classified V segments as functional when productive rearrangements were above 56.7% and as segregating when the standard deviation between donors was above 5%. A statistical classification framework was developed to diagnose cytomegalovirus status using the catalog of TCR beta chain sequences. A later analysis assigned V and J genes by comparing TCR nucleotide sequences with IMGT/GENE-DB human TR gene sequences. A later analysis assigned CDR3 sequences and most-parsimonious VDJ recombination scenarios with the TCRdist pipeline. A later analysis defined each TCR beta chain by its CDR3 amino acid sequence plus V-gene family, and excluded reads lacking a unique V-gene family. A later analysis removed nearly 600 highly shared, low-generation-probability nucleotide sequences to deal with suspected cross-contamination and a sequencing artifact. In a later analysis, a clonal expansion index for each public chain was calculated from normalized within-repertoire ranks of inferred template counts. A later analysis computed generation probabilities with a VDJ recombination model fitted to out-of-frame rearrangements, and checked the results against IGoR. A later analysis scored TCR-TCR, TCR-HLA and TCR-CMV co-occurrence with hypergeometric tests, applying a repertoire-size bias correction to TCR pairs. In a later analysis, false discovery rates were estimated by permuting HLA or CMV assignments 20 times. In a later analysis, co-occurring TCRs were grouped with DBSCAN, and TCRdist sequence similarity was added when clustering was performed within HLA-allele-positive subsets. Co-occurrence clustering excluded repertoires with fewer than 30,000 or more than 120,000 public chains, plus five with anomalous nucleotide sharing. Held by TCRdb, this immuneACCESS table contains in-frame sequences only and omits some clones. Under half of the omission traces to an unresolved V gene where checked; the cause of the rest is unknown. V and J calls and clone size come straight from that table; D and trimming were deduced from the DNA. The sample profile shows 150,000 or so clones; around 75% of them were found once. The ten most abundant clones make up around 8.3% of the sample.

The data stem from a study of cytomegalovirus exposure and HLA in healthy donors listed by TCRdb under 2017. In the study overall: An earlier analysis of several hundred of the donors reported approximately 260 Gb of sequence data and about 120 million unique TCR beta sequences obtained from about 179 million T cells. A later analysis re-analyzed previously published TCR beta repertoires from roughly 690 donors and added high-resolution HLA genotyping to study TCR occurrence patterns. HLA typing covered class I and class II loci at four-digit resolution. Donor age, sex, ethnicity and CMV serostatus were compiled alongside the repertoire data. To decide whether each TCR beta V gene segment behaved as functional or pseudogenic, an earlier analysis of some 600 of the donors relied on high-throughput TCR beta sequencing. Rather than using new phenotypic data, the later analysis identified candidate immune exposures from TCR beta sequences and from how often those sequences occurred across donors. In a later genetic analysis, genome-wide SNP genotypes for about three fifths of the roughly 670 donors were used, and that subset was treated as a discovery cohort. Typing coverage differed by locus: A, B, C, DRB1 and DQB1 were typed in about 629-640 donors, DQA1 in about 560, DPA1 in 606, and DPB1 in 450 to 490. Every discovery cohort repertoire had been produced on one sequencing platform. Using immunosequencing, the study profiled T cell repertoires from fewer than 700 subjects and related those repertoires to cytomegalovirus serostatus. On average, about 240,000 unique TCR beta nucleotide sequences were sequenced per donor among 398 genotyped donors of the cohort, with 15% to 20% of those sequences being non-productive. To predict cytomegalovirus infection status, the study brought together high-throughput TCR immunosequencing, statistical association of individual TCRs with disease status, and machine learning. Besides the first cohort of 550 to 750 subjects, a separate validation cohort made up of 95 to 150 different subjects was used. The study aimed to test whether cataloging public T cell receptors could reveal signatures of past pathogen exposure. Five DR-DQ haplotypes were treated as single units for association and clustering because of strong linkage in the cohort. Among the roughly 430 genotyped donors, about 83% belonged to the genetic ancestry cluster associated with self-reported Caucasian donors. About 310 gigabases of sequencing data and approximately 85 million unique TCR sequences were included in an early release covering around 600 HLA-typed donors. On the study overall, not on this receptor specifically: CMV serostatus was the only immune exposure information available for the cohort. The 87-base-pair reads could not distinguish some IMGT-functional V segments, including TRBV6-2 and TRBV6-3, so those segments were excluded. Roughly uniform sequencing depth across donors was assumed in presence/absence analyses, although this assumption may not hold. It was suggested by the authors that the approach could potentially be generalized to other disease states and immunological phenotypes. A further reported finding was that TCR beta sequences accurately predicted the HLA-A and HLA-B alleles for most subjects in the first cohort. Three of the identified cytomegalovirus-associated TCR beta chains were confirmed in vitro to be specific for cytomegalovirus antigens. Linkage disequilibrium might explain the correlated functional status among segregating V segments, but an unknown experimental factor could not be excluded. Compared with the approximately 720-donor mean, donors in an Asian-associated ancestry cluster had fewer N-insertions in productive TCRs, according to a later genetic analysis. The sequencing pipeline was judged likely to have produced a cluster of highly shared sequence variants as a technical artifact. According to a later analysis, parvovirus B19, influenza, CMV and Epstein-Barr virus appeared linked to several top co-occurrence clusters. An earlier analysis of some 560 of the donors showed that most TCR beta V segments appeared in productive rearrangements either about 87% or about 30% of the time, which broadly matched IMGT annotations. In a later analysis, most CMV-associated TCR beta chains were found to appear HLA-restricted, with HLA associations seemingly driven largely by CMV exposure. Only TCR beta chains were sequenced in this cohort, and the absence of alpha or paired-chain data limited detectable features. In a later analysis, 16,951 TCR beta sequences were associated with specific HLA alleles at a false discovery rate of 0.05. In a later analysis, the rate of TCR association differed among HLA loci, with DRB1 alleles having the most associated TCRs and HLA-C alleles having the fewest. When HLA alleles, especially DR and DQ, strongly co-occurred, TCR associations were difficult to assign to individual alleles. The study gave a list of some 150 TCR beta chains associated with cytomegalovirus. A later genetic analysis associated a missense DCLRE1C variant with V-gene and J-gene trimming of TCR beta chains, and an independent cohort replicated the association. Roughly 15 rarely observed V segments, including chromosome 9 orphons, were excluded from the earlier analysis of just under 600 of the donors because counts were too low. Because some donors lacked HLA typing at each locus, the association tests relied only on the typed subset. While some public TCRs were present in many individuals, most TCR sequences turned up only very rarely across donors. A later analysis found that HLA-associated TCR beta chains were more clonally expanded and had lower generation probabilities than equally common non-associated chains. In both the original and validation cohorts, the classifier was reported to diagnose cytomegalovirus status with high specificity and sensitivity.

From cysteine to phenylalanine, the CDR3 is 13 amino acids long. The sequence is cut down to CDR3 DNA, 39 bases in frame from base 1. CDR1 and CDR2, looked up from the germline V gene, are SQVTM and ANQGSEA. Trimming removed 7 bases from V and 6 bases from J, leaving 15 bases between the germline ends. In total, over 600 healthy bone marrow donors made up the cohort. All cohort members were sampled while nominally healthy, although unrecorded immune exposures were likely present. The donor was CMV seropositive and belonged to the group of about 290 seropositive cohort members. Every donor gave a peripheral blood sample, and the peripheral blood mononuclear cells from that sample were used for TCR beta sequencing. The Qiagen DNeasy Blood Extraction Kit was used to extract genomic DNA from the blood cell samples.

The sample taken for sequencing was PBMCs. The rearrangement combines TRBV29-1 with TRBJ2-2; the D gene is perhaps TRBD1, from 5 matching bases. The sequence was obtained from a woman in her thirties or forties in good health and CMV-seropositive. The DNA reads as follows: TGCAGCGGCACTCAGGGTAGGGCCGGGGAGCTGTTTTTT. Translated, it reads CSGTQGRAGELFF.